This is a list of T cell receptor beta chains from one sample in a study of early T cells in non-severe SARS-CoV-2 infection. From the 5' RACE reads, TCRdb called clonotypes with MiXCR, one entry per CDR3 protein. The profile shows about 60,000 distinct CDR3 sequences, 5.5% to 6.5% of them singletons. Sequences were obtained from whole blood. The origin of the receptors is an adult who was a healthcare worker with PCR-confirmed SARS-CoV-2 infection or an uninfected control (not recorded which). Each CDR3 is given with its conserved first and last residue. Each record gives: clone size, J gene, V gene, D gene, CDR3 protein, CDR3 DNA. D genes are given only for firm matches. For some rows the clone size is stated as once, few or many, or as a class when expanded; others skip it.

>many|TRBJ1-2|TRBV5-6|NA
CASSLAPYGYTF
TGTGCCAGCAGCTTGGCACCCTATGGCTACACCTTC
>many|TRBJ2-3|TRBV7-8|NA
CASNLGPPIATDTQYF
TGTGCCAGCAACTTAGGGCCACCGATAGCGACAGATACGCAGTATTTT
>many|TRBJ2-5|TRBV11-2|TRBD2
CASSFRLAPQETQYF
TGTGCCAGCAGCTTCCGACTAGCGCCACAAGAGACCCAGTACTTC
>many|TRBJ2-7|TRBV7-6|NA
CASSLAVSSGPYEQYF
TGTGCCAGCAGCTTAGCGGTGTCTAGTGGGCCCTACGAGCAGTACTTC
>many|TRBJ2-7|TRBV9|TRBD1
CASSVSSGQGVEEQYF
TGTGCCAGCAGCGTAAGCTCAGGACAGGGGGTCGAAGAGCAGTACTTC
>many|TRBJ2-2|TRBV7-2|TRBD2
CASSSTSNLAGTGELFF
TGTGCCAGCAGCTCGACGAGCAATCTAGCGGGCACCGGGGAGCTGTTTTTT
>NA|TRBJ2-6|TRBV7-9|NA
CASSLSWAGANVLTF
TGTGCCAGCAGCTTATCCTGGGCTGGGGCCAACGTCCTGACTTTC
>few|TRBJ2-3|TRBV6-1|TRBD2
CASRVTSGPTDTQYF
TGTGCCAGCAGGGTAACTAGCGGACCCACAGATACGCAGTATTTT
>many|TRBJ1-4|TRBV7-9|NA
CASSYGAVEKLFF
TGTGCCAGCAGCTATGGGGCAGTTGAAAAACTGTTTTTT
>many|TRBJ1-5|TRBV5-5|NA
CASSLADSSNQPQHF
TGTGCCAGCAGCTTGGCGGACAGTAGCAATCAGCCCCAGCATTTT
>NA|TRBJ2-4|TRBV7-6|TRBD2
CASSLGNRTSEKNIQYF
TGTGCCAGCAGCTTAGGCAACCGGACTAGCGAAAAAAACATTCAGTACTTC
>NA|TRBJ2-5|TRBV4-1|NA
CASSQGGGEGETQYF
TGCGCCAGCAGCCAAGGCGGGGGCGAGGGGGAGACCCAGTACTTC
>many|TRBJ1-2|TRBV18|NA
CASSPLSKGDYGYTF
TGTGCCAGCTCACCCCTGTCAAAAGGAGACTATGGCTACACCTTC
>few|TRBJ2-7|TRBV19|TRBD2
CASSPGGSAYEQYF
TGTGCCAGTAGTCCCGGGGGGTCTGCCTACGAGCAGTACTTC
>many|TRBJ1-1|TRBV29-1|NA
CSTSGASNTEAFF
TGCAGCACCTCCGGGGCCTCGAACACTGAAGCTTTCTTT
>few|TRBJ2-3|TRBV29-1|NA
CSAHSASTDTQYF
TGCAGCGCACATAGCGCGAGCACAGATACGCAGTATTTT
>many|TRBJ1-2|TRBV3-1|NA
CASSQDVRYGYTF
TGTGCCAGCAGCCAAGACGTGCGCTATGGCTACACCTTC
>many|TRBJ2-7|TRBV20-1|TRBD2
CSATISLAGRHEQYF
TGCAGTGCTACAATCTCGTTAGCGGGCCGCCACGAGCAGTACTTC
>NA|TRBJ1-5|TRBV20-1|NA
CSATMYGAHGNQPQHF
TGCAGTGCTACCATGTACGGGGCGCATGGCAATCAGCCCCAGCATTTT
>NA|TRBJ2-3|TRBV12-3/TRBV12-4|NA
CASSQESGRTDTQYF
TGTGCCAGCAGCCAAGAGAGCGGAAGAACAGATACGCAGTATTTT
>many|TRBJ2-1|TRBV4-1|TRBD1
CASSIRDSSYNEQFF
TGCGCCAGCAGCATCCGGGACAGCTCCTACAATGAGCAGTTCTTC
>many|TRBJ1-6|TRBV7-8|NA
CASSLAGAYSPLHF
TGTGCCAGCAGCTTAGCGGGAGCCTATTCACCCCTCCACTTT
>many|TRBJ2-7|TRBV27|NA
CASSSGPQGWGYEQYF
TGTGCCAGCAGTTCCGGGCCGCAGGGCTGGGGCTACGAGCAGTACTTC
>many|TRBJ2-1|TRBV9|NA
CASSVASGNEQFF
TGTGCCAGCAGCGTAGCTTCAGGAAATGAGCAGTTCTTC
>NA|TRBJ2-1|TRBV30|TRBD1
CAWSVQGSARNEQFF
TGTGCCTGGAGTGTACAGGGGTCAGCTCGGAATGAGCAGTTCTTC